This section outlines one T cell receptor beta chain sequence together with its context. Sequencing used immunoSEQ multiplex PCR; TCRdb keeps in-frame clones, though not all of them. The sample consists of about 99,000 clones, about 90% of them appearing once. This record comes from a study of blood T cell repertoires in COVID-19. Study-level information: Samples representing acute and convalescent COVID-19 were sourced from the United States, Italy and Spain. PBMCs, B-cell-depleted T cells, or T cells provided the cDNA or gDNA that made up the material.

Trimming cost V 11 bases and J 5 bases, with 21 bases left between them. The CDR3 contains 14 residues. CDR1 MNHEY and CDR2 SVGAGI come from the germline V gene. The V gene is TRBV6-5, the J gene TRBJ2-5; D uncertain. The receptor comes from a human donor in a cohort sampled during active COVID-19. The specimen was peripheral blood. The CDR3 region has the DNA TGTGCCGCTAGAGAGCAGCCGTTGAAGGAGACCCAGTACTTC. It yields the protein CAAREQPLKETQYF.